This TCR beta chain was sequenced in a study of blood T cell repertoires in COVID-19. Measured with immunoSEQ multiplex PCR; TCRdb has only the in-frame clones, and not every one. The sample includes 60,000 to 75,000 clones, 70% to 90% of them seen just once. J lost 3 bases, V lost 5 bases, and 4 bases had no gene match. This CDR3 region has 13 residues. Germline loops: CDR1 SGHAT, CDR2 FQNNGV. The receptor was derived from a human donor in a cohort sampled during active COVID-19. This rearrangement joins TRBV11-2 to TRBJ2-7; 7 bases line up with TRBD2. The source material was peripheral blood. This chain's CDR3 is CASSRTRIYEQYF. As DNA, the CDR3 is TGTGCCAGCAGCCGGACTAGAATCTACGAGCAGTACTTC. Looking up the rest from reference TRBV11-2 and TRBJ2-7 gives the full variable domain: EAGVAQSPRYKIIEKRQSVAFWCNPISGHATLYWYQQILGQGPKLLIQFQNNGVVDDSQLPKDRFSAERLKGVDSTLKIQPAKLEDSAVYLCASSRTRIYEQYFGPGTRLTVT.